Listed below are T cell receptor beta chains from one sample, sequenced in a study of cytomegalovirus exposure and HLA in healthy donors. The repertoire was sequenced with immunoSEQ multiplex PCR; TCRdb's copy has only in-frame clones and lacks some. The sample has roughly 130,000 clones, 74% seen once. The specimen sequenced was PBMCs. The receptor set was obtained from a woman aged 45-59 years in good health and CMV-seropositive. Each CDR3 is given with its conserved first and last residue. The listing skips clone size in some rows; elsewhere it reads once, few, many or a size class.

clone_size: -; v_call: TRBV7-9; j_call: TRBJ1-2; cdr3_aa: CASSQGNYGYTF
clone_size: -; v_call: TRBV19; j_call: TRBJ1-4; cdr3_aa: CASSKDRSTTNEKLFF
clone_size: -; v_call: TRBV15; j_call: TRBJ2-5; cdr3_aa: CATSRGTRQETQYF
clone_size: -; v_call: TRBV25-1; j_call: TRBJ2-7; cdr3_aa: CTPGLDEQYF
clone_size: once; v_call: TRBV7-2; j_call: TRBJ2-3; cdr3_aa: CASSSGSSTDTQYF
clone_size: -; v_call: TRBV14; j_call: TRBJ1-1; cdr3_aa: CASSPWTGGNTEAFF
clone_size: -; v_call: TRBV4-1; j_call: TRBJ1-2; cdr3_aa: CASSQEAGQGADGYTF
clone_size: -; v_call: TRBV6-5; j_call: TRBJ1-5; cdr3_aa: CASREGRVEPQHF
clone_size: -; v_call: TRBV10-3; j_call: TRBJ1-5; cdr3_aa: CASRQISNQPQHF
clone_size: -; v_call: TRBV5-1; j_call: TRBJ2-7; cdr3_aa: CASNSGQGTYEQYF
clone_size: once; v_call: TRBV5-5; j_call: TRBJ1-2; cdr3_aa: CASSLSGNYGYTF
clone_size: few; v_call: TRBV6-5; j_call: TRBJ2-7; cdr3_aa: CASSYLPGLAAYEQYF
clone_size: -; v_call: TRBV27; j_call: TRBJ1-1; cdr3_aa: CASSSPSRMNTEAFF
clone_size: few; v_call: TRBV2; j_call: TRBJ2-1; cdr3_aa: CASSVNREIAGFF
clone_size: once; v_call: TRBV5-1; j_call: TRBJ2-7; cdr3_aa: CASSMGSGGAFNEQYF
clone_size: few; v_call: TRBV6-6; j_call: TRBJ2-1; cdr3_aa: CASSYSRSPPREEQFF
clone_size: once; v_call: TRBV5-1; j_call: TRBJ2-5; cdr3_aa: CASSFGTGRGQYF
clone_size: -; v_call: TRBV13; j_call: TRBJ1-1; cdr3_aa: CASSLGEGTEAFF
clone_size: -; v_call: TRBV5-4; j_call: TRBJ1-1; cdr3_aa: CASSLAPVNTEAFF
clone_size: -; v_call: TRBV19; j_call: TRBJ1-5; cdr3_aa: CASSQGQGARQPQHF
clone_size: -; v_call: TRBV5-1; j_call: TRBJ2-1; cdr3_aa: CASTLGQGDNEQFF
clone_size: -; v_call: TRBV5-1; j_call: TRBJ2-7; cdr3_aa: CASSVGQGAFSYEQYF
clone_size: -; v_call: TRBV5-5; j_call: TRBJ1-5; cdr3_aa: CASSRTGEGNQPQHF
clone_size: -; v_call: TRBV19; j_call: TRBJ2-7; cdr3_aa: CASSVIPTAAYEQYF
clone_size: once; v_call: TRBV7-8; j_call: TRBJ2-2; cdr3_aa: CASSFPGQGAWGELFF
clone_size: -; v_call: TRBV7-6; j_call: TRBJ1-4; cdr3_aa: CASSLARGNEKLFF
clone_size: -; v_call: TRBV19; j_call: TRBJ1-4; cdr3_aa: CASTTAGTANEKLFF
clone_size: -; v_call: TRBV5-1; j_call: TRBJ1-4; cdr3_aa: CASSAEGTGEKLFF
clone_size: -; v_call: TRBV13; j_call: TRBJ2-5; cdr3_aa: CASSFRSSPQYF
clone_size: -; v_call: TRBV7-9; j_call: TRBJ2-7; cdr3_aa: CASSLEAGLSYEQYF
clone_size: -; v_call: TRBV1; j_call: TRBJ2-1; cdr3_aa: CTCPAGGRYSYNEQFF
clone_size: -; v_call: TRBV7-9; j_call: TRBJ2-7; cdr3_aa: CASSSDNLYEQYF
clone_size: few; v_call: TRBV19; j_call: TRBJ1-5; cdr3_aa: CASSPRRQGSNQPQHF
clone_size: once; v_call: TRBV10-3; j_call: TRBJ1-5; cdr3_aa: CAISTAYSNQPQHF
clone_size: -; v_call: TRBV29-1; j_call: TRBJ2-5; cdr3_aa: CSVGPGSETQYF
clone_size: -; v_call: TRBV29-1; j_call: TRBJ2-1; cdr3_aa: CSVASGNYYNEQFF
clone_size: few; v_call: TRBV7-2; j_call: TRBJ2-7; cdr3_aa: CASSRNRGPYEQYF
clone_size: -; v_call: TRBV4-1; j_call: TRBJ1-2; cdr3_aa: CASSQVVAQAGRTF
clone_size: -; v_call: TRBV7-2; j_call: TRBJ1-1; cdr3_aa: CASSLDRARGNTEAFF
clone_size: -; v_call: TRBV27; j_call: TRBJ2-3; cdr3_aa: CASSTTGGNTDTQYF
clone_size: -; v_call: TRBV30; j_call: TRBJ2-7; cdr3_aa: CAWTGGSYEQYF
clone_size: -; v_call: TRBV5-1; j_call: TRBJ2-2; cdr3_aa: CASRSNNRVPPELFF
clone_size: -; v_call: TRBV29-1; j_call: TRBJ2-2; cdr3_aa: CSVLTGSLRPKLFF